The 3 T cell receptor beta chains below all came from one sample that was sequenced in a study of patients with pleural tuberculosis. TCRdb re-called the reads with MiXCR, one entry per CDR3 protein. This repertoire shows 45,000 to 60,000 distinct CDR3 sequences, 7.3% found once; its top ten account for around 15%. These receptors came from a human donor with pleural tuberculosis.

The V and J genes are TRBV11-2 and TRBJ1-1, with unresolved D. The ends were cut back, 9 bases at V and 3 bases at J, with 20 bases in the middle. The V gene's germline CDR1 is SGHAT and CDR2 FQNNGV. This CDR3 region has 15 residues. Here the CDR3 reads CASTPSRTSDTEAFF. DNA of the CDR3: TGTGCCAGTACGCCTAGCCGGACCTCGGACACTGAAGCTTTCTTT.

This clonotype appeared many times. The chain carries TRBV6-9 and TRBJ1-3; D gene uncertain. V lost 0 bases, J lost 2 bases, and 11 bases lay in between. This CDR3 contains 16 residues. In germline, CDR1 is MNHGY, CDR2 SVAAGI. The CDR3 bases are TGTGCCAGCAGTTATTCGCGCCGGGGAGCTGGAAACACCATATATTTT. Its protein product is CASSYSRRGAGNTIYF.

J is TRBJ1-1 and V is TRBV29-1; D unresolved. Trimming stripped 5 bases from V and 0 bases from J, with 13 bases between. From germline, CDR1 is SQVTM and CDR2 ANQGSEA. The CDR3 is made up of 14 amino acids. The CDR3 sequence: CSVRQIAMNTEAFF. The CDR3 bases are TGCAGCGTTAGGCAAATCGCGATGAACACTGAAGCTTTCTTT.